The 19 T cell receptor beta chains below all came from one sample that was sequenced in a study of T cells in localized non-small cell lung cancer. Here immunoSEQ multiplex PCR was the method, and the copy in TCRdb shows in-frame clones only, minus some. The data contain about 55,000 clones, 80% to 85% of them singletons. Sequencing was performed on peripheral blood mononuclear cells, taken before any cancer treatment. The origin of the receptors is a man aged 40 to 75 with stage III lung adenocarcinoma.

The V call is TRBV2, the J call TRBJ1-1; possibly TRBD1 for D (5 bases). The germline gives CDR1 SNHLY, CDR2 FYNNEI. V lost 10 bases, J lost 8 bases, and 14 bases lay in between. The CDR3 consists of 11 residues. CDR3 region: CATSRDGEAFF. CDR3 in DNA: TGTGCCACTTCAAGGGACGGAGAAGCTTTCTTT.

The V call is TRBV11-3, the J call TRBJ2-5, with 11 bases aligning to TRBD2. This CDR3 has 16 amino acids. V was clipped by 1 base and J by 0 bases; unmatched bases: 1. Germline V lookup: CDR1 SGHNT, CDR2 YENEEA. The CDR3 reads CASSLGTSGYQETQYF. The CDR3, as DNA: TGTGCCAGCAGCTTAGGGACTAGCGGGTACCAAGAGACCCAGTACTTC.

This clone was detected once. This chain connects TRBV19 to TRBJ1-4, with 10 bases aligning to TRBD1. CDR1 and CDR2 (germline): LNHDA, SQIVND (reference sequence). After removal of 5 bases from V and 0 bases from J, the junction contained 12 bases not matched to a gene. This CDR3 has 19 amino acids. This CDR3 is CASSEYGTGVQATNEKLFF. For the CDR3, the DNA is TGTGCCAGTAGTGAATATGGGACAGGGGTTCAGGCAACTAATGAAAAACTGTTTTTT.

The chain links TRBV2 to TRBJ1-1; D is perhaps TRBD1 (5 bases). V dropped 2 bases and J dropped 2 bases, with 12 bases sitting between them. The germline CDR1 and CDR2 sequences are SNHLY and FYNNEI. This CDR3 is 15 amino acids long. This chain's CDR3 is CASSERGAANTEAFF. The CDR3 DNA reads TGTGCCAGCAGTGAAAGGGGCGCTGCCAACACTGAAGCTTTCTTT.

The V gene is TRBV7-3, the J gene TRBJ1-1; the D is unclear. Germline-derived CDR1 and CDR2 are SGHTA and FQGTGA. The CDR3 is 13 residues long. Deletions cut 4 bases from V and 0 bases from J, with 6 bases between. CDR3 bases: TGTGCCAGCAGCTCGCACATGAACACTGAAGCTTTCTTT. It translates to CASSSHMNTEAFF.

This chain joins TRBV5-6 and TRBJ1-1, with D unclear. V was shortened by 7 bases and J by 3 bases, with 7 bases between the two germline ends. The CDR3 extends over 11 amino acids. From germline, CDR1 is SGHDT and CDR2 YYEEEE. The CDR3 DNA sequence: TGTGCCAGCCACGGAGACACTGAAGCTTTCTTT. Protein sequence: CASHGDTEAFF. Combining the CDR3 with reference TRBV5-6 and TRBJ1-1 gives the whole variable domain DAGVTQSPTHLIKTRGQQVTLRCSPKSGHDTVSWYQQALGQGPQFIFQYYEEEERQRGNFPDRFSGHQFPNYSSELNVNALLLGDSALYLCASHGDTEAFFGQGTRLTVV.

J is TRBJ2-7 and V is TRBV4-3, with 9 bases matching TRBD2. Trimming cost V 0 bases and J 0 bases; bases outside gene matches: 12. This CDR3 contains 19 residues. In germline, CDR1 is LGHNA, CDR2 YSLEER. In DNA form, the CDR3 reads TGCGCCAGCAGCCAAGAATCTCCGGGACTAGCTAAGAGCTCCTACGAGCAGTACTTC. Translation gives CASSQESPGLAKSSYEQYF.

The CDR3 DNA follows: TGTGCCAGCAGTTTCCAAGGGGCAGAACTGCGTAGAGCGTACGGGGAGCTGTTTTTT. It codes for CASSFQGAELRRAYGELFF. The chain uses TRBV27 and TRBJ2-2, with D possibly TRBD1 on 5 matching bases. V was trimmed by 3 bases and J by 7 bases, leaving 27 bases between them. CDR3 size: 19 residues. Germline V gene lookup returns CDR1 MNHEY and CDR2 SMNVEV (reference sequence).

This clone has only one observation. This chain links TRBV13 with TRBJ2-7, with 8 bases fitting TRBD2. CDR3 length: 14 residues. The germline V gene has CDR1 PRHDT and CDR2 FYEKMQ (reference sequence). Unmatched junction bases numbered 7, after V lost 5 bases and J lost 4 bases. The CDR3 DNA reads TGTGCCAGCAGCCGGAGGGGACTAGTGTACGAGCAGTACTTC. This encodes CASSRRGLVYEQYF.

The chain links TRBV6-4 to TRBJ2-3; 7 nucleotides match TRBD2. CDR3 length: 16 residues. The germline CDR1 and CDR2 sequences are MRHNA and SNTAGT. V was clipped by 4 bases and J by 0 bases; unmatched bases: 7. The CDR3 loop reads CASSGPQRGSTDTQYF. The DNA for the CDR3 is TGTGCCAGCAGTGGCCCCCAGCGGGGTAGCACAGATACGCAGTATTTT.

The chain recombines TRBV9 with TRBJ2-1; 8 nucleotides agree with TRBD2. Germline CDR1 is SGDLS and CDR2 is YYNGEE. The CDR3 has 17 amino acids. J gave up 1 base and V 5 bases, and 11 bases lay outside the gene matches. The CDR3 here is CASSGNAGGYSYNEQFF. The CDR3 DNA sequence: TGTGCCAGCAGTGGTAACGCGGGGGGCTATTCCTACAATGAGCAGTTCTTC.

The chain combines TRBV9 with TRBJ1-6; no firm D call. In germline, CDR1 is SGDLS, CDR2 YYNGEE. Trimming pared 0 bases from V and 7 bases from J, leaving 11 bases between. The CDR3 covers 15 residues. As DNA, the CDR3 is TGTGCCAGCAGCGTAGGAGTCTCGTACAATTCACCCCTCCACTTT. Residues: CASSVGVSYNSPLHF.

The gene calls are TRBV29-1 and TRBJ2-7; TRBD1 matches at 10 bases. Germline loops: CDR1 SQVTM, CDR2 ANQGSEA. This CDR3 is 14 amino acids long. V trimming: 4 bases; J trimming: 1 base; junction bases outside the gene matches: 4. CDR3 region: CSVAPGQGSYEQYF. DNA of the CDR3: TGCAGCGTTGCCCCGGGACAGGGGTCCTACGAGCAGTACTTC.

This sequence joins TRBV19 and TRBJ2-5, with D possibly matching TRBD1 (5 bases). The CDR3 has 14 residues. Germline V lookup: CDR1 LNHDA, CDR2 SQIVND (reference sequence). V was pared by 4 bases and J by 5 bases, with 14 bases between. The CDR3 sequence: CASSTQQDRETQYF. The CDR3 nucleotides are TGTGCCAGTAGTACCCAACAGGATCGGGAGACCCAGTACTTC.

The chain is built from TRBV18 and TRBJ1-5, with D perhaps matching TRBD1 (5 bases). The CDR3 is made up of 15 amino acids. Germline V lookup: CDR1 KGHSH, CDR2 LQKENI. The V gene lost 5 bases and the J gene lost 9 bases, with 20 bases spanning the gap. As DNA, the CDR3 is TGTGCCAGCTCAGCGAGCCGGGACCAGAGGGGGCCCCAGCATTTT. This codes for CASSASRDQRGPQHF.

This chain joins TRBV7-9 and TRBJ2-5; D gene unclear. V lost 3 bases, J lost 2 bases, and 10 bases lay in between. Per germline, CDR1 SEHNR and CDR2 FQNEAQ (reference sequence). The CDR3 runs 14 residues. The chain's CDR3 is CASSFGSGQETQYF. CDR3 coding DNA: TGTGCCAGCAGCTTCGGATCTGGACAAGAGACCCAGTACTTC.

The chain links TRBV5-1 to TRBJ2-5; 8 bases are a match to TRBD2. V lost 0 bases, J lost 4 bases, and 17 bases stayed unmatched. Germline V gene sequence: CDR1 SGHRS, CDR2 YFSETQ. The CDR3 runs to 19 residues. CDR3 sequence reads: CASSLGWGTSLFGGETQYF. CDR3 in DNA: TGCGCCAGCAGCTTGGGTTGGGGGACTAGTTTATTCGGTGGAGAGACCCAGTACTTC.

This clone was counted a few times. The V gene is TRBV27, the J gene TRBJ1-1, with D unclear. Trimming stripped 5 bases from V and 2 bases from J, with 9 bases between. The germline gives CDR1 MNHEY, CDR2 SMNVEV (reference sequence). The CDR3 spans 13 residues. The CDR3 sequence: CASSLGHNTEAFF. CDR3 DNA sequence: TGTGCCAGCAGTCTAGGCCATAACACTGAAGCTTTCTTT.

The CDR3, as DNA: TGTGCCAGCAGTAACGGACAGGGCATCCCCTACGAGCAGTACTTC. Its translation is CASSNGQGIPYEQYF. The rearrangement links TRBV6-6 to TRBJ2-7; TRBD1 agrees at 8 bases. V gave up 5 bases and J gave up 2 bases; unmatched junction bases: 8. The CDR3 length is 15 residues. Germline loops: CDR1 MNHNY, CDR2 SVGAGI (reference sequence).